The T cell receptor (beta chain) described here comes from a study of T-cell reconstitution after alpha-beta-depleted transplantation in children. Germline V gene sequence: CDR1 SGHTA, CDR2 FQGNSA. V trimming: 5 bases; J trimming: 7 bases; junction bases outside the gene matches: 9. The CDR3 loop spans 15 amino acids. There are many counts of this clonotype. Preparation of the TCRbeta library used unique molecular identifiers. TCRdb redid the calling of the PCR reads with MiXCR, one entry per CDR3 protein. Of 540,000 or so distinct CDR3 sequences in the sample, roughly 24% are singletons; the top ten hold over 12%.

This rearrangement joins TRBV7-2 to TRBJ2-1, with TRBD2 matching 9 bases. The source was PBMCs, mostly from graft donor cells, collected 360 days after TCRalphabeta/CD19-depleted stem cell transplant. This TCR derives from a boy under two years old who had a stem cell transplant for acute myeloid leukemia, so the T cells may come from the graft donor. CDR3 sequence reads: CASSPYSGGPNEQFF. DNA for the CDR3: TGTGCCAGCAGCCCGTATAGCGGGGGCCCAAATGAGCAGTTCTTC.